A single T cell receptor (beta chain) is shown here with its context. What it binds is unknown. This record belongs to a study of beta chain features in type 1 diabetes. Study-wide findings and caveats: PCR might show a preference for shorter templates, equally across patients and controls.

Sorting produced populations that all topped 95% purity. Germline V gene data show CDR1 as MNHEY and CDR2 as SMNVEV (reference sequence). This CDR3 has 16 amino acids. Expressed TCRB transcripts got sequenced, as all isolated RNA was reverse transcribed. Data came from immunoSEQ multiplex PCR; TCRdb stores just in-frame clones and leaves some out. This sample has 140,000 to 150,000 clones, with roughly 10% found just once. V usage is TRBV27 and J usage is TRBJ2-5, with 7 bases lining up with TRBD2. The J call could be wrong; TRBJ2-7 is a better fit for the DNA end. The origin of this receptor is a man aged 18 to 30 in good health. Sequences were obtained from naive CD4+ T cells from blood. CDR3 loop: CASSREGGTPTYEQYF. In DNA, the CDR3 is TGTGCCAGCTCCCGAGAGGGAGGGACGCCAACCTACGAGCAGTACTTC.